This TCR beta chain derives from a study of blood T cell repertoires in COVID-19. Overall study: The United States, Italy and Spain supplied acute and convalescent COVID-19 samples.

Per the authors' pipeline: By means of reference gene primer amplification, nucleated cell counts were estimated. Method: immunoSEQ multiplex PCR; TCRdb's copy keeps in-frame clones and lacks some. D and trimming were read from the DNA, whereas the V and J calls and clone size are those reported in that table. Of roughly 97,000 clones listed, about 90% are singletons. Germline V CDR1 and CDR2: LNHDA, SQIVND (reference sequence). The CDR3 contains 14 residues. Trimming cost V 0 bases and J 4 bases, with 9 bases left between them. What was sequenced was peripheral blood. The rearrangement joins TRBV19 to TRBJ2-5, with no clear D. The sequence derives from a man aged 50-59 years with acute or convalescent COVID-19. The CDR3 nucleotides read TGTGCCAGTAGTATAGAAAGCTCTCCAGAGACCCAGTACTTC. Amino acids: CASSIESSPETQYF.